The rows below give T cell receptor beta chains drawn from one sample of a study of T cells in Graves' hyperthyroidism and ophthalmopathy. Via MiXCR, TCRdb re-called the multiplex PCR reads, giving one row per CDR3 protein. The data contain approximately 400,000 distinct CDR3 sequences, less than 20% of them seen just once; the ten biggest clones take up 35% to 45%. Source material: blood. The source of these receptors is a man aged 18 to 30 with Graves' ophthalmopathy. The CDR3 runs from the conserved cysteine through the conserved F or W. Each record gives: D gene, clone size, V gene, J gene, CDR3 protein, CDR3 DNA. The D gene is left open where the match is weak. Clone size is shown for a subset of rows, as once, few, many or a class of expanded clone.

D: TRBD1
size: NA
V: TRBV24-1
J: TRBJ2-2
CDR3: CATSDQDRFQTGELFF
DNA: TGTGCCACCAGTGACCAGGACAGGTTTCAAACCGGGGAGCTGTTTTTT

D: TRBD1
size: few
V: TRBV20-1
J: TRBJ2-2
CDR3: CSARDASRTGRTGELFF
DNA: TGCAGTGCTAGAGACGCCTCCCGGACAGGTAGAACCGGGGAGCTGTTTTTT

D: NA
size: few
V: TRBV12-3/TRBV12-4
J: TRBJ2-3
CDR3: CASSVSFTDTQYF
DNA: TGTGCCAGCAGTGTAAGTTTCACAGATACGCAGTATTTT

D: NA
size: few
V: TRBV2
J: TRBJ2-2
CDR3: CASGTDALGELFF
DNA: TGTGCCAGTGGAACCGACGCTCTCGGGGAGCTGTTTTTT

D: NA
size: few
V: TRBV9
J: TRBJ2-2
CDR3: CASSVVGQGTGELFF
DNA: TGTGCCAGCAGCGTAGTAGGTCAGGGCACCGGGGAGCTGTTTTTT

D: NA
size: NA
V: TRBV10-1
J: TRBJ2-7
CDR3: CASSESYGTYEQYF
DNA: TGCGCCAGCAGTGAGTCGTACGGCACCTACGAGCAGTACTTC

D: TRBD1
size: many
V: TRBV12-3/TRBV12-4
J: TRBJ1-2
CDR3: CASSFDRVGYGYTF
DNA: TGTGCCAGCAGTTTCGACAGGGTTGGCTATGGCTACACCTTC

D: NA
size: many
V: TRBV13
J: TRBJ1-1
CDR3: CASSLELGTGITEAFF
DNA: TGTGCCAGCAGCTTAGAGTTAGGAACAGGAATCACTGAAGCTTTCTTT

D: TRBD1
size: NA
V: TRBV4-1
J: TRBJ1-1
CDR3: CASSQKGIDRASSTEAFF
DNA: TGCGCCAGCAGCCAAAAGGGTATCGACAGGGCAAGTTCCACTGAAGCTTTCTTT

D: TRBD2
size: many
V: TRBV20-1
J: TRBJ2-7
CDR3: CSARQRGVYEQYF
DNA: TGCAGTGCCCGCCAGCGGGGGGTATACGAGCAGTACTTC

D: NA
size: many
V: TRBV12-3/TRBV12-4
J: TRBJ1-3
CDR3: CASSLGFGNTIYF
DNA: TGTGCCAGCAGTCTAGGGTTCGGAAACACCATATATTTT

D: TRBD2
size: NA
V: TRBV11-2
J: TRBJ2-7
CDR3: CASSLESGSSYEQYF
DNA: TGTGCCAGCAGCTTGGAGAGCGGGAGCTCCTACGAGCAGTACTTC

D: TRBD1
size: many
V: TRBV5-1
J: TRBJ2-3
CDR3: CASSPSRGTVGDTQYF
DNA: TGCGCCAGCAGCCCATCCAGGGGGACGGTAGGAGATACGCAGTATTTT

D: TRBD1
size: few
V: TRBV6-1
J: TRBJ1-2
CDR3: CASSGGTGDVYYYGYTF
DNA: TGTGCCAGCAGTGGCGGGACAGGGGATGTATATTACTATGGCTACACCTTC

D: TRBD1
size: NA
V: TRBV27
J: TRBJ2-2
CDR3: CASRFDRVVTGELFF
DNA: TGTGCCAGCAGATTTGACAGGGTGGTGACCGGGGAGCTGTTTTTT

D: NA
size: NA
V: TRBV15
J: TRBJ2-7
CDR3: CATSSSGSVIHEQYF
DNA: TGTGCCACCAGCAGCTCTGGAAGCGTGATCCACGAGCAGTACTTC

D: TRBD1
size: few
V: TRBV24-1
J: TRBJ1-5
CDR3: CATSDQTGGWNQPQHF
DNA: TGTGCCACCAGTGACCAGACAGGGGGCTGGAATCAGCCCCAGCATTTT

D: NA
size: many
V: TRBV13
J: TRBJ1-3
CDR3: CASSFPSGNTIYF
DNA: TGTGCCAGCAGCTTCCCCTCTGGAAACACCATATATTTT

D: NA
size: many
V: TRBV9
J: TRBJ1-6
CDR3: CASSVNRVGSPLHF
DNA: TGTGCCAGCAGCGTTAACAGGGTAGGATCACCCCTCCACTTT

D: TRBD2
size: many
V: TRBV2
J: TRBJ2-2
CDR3: CASSSGGRRTGELFF
DNA: TGTGCCAGCTCTAGCGGGGGAAGGAGGACCGGGGAGCTGTTTTTT

D: TRBD1
size: many
V: TRBV20-1
J: TRBJ2-3
CDR3: CSAPGQGEDTQYF
DNA: TGCAGTGCTCCGGGACAGGGAGAAGATACGCAGTATTTT

D: TRBD1
size: many
V: TRBV20-1
J: TRBJ1-2
CDR3: CSAYRGLTGGYTF
DNA: TGCAGTGCTTACAGGGGCCTTACGGGGGGCTACACCTTC

D: NA
size: many
V: TRBV6-1
J: TRBJ2-3
CDR3: CASSPRGNTQYF
DNA: TGTGCCAGCAGTCCCCGGGGGAATACGCAGTATTTT

D: NA
size: NA
V: TRBV28
J: TRBJ2-7
CDR3: CASSPPQGSVVEQYF
DNA: TGTGCCAGCAGTCCTCCTCAGGGGTCTGTGGTCGAGCAGTACTTC

D: TRBD1
size: many
V: TRBV11-2
J: TRBJ2-1
CDR3: CASRKLGQGHNEQFF
DNA: TGTGCCAGCAGGAAACTCGGACAGGGACACAATGAGCAGTTCTTC

D: TRBD1
size: many
V: TRBV12-3/TRBV12-4
J: TRBJ1-5
CDR3: CASSTGTGGQPQHF
DNA: TGTGCCAGCAGTACCGGGACAGGGGGTCAGCCCCAGCATTTT

D: TRBD1
size: NA
V: TRBV14
J: TRBJ1-2
CDR3: CASSQATGGQHGYTF
DNA: TGTGCCAGCAGCCAGGCCACAGGGGGTCAGCATGGCTACACCTTC

D: TRBD1
size: many
V: TRBV3-1
J: TRBJ1-2
CDR3: CASSREQGADGYTF
DNA: TGTGCCAGCAGCCGAGAGCAGGGGGCAGACGGCTACACCTTC

D: NA
size: few
V: TRBV24-1
J: TRBJ2-3
CDR3: CATSDYSGDTQYF
DNA: TGTGCCACCAGTGATTACTCAGGGGATACGCAGTATTTT

D: TRBD1
size: NA
V: TRBV29-1
J: TRBJ2-7
CDR3: CSVKRDVDRSYEQYF
DNA: TGCAGCGTGAAGAGAGACGTGGACAGGAGCTACGAGCAGTACTTC

D: TRBD2
size: NA
V: TRBV20-1
J: TRBJ2-1
CDR3: CSAAGTSYYNEQFF
DNA: TGCAGTGCTGCCGGGACTAGTTATTACAATGAGCAGTTCTTC